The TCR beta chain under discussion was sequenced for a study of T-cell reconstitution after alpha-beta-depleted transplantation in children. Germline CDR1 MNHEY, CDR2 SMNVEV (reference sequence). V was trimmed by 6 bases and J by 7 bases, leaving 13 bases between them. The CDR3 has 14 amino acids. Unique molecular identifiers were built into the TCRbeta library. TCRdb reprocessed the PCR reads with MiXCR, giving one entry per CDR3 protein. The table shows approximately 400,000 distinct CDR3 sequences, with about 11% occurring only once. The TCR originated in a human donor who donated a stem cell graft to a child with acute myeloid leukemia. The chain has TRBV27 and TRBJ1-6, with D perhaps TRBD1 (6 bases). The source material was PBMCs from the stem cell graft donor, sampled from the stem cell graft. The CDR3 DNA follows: TGTGCCAGCAGCCCAGGGGCCCGGAATTCACCCCTCCACTTT. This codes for CASSPGARNSPLHF.